This TCR beta chain is from a study of regulatory T cells in long-lasting Graves disease. Study results and caveats: Accuracy could have been hurt by small sample size. Persistent disease was associated with favored TRBV28 usage and with favored use of TRBJ1-2 and TRBJ2-5.

The germline V gene encodes CDR1 MDHEN and CDR2 SYDVKM. The V end lost 5 bases, the J end lost 0 bases, and 13 bases lay between the germline ends. The CDR3 is made up of 15 amino acids. This clonotype was seen at least ten times. Its antigen remains unidentified. The time point: newly diagnosed GD, antithyroid drugs for less than 3 months. Isolated PBMC RNA provided the starting material for the TCR library. In each case, Graves' disease was diagnosed per American Thyroid Association guidelines. Construction of the TCR beta libraries employed iRepertoire HTBI primers in conjunction with Arm-PCR of CDR3 regions. TCRdb itself ran the multiplex PCR reads through MiXCR, one entry per CDR3 protein. The table lists approximately 400,000 distinct CDR3 sequences, 15% to 19% of them singletons.

The chain is built from TRBV28 and TRBJ1-1; perhaps TRBD1 as D (6 bases). This TCR derives from a female donor with Graves disease. The material sequenced was peripheral blood mononuclear cells (PBMCs), taken at new diagnosis, from a patient treated with antithyroid drugs. The CDR3 loop is CASSGSGQLNTEAFF. In DNA form, the CDR3 reads TGTGCCAGCAGTGGGTCGGGACAACTGAACACTGAAGCTTTCTTT.